The subject of this entry is one T cell receptor beta chain. The data derive from a study of blood T cell repertoires in COVID-19. About the research overall: The United States, Italy and Spain were the sources of the acute and convalescent COVID-19 samples.

How the authors handled the data: By means of reference gene primer amplification, nucleated cell counts were estimated. Profiling relied on immunoSEQ multiplex PCR, and the TCRdb table lists in-frame clones only, not all of them. V and J calls and clone size follow that table, whereas D and trimming were derived from the DNA. The sample carries 95,000 to 150,000 clones, roughly 83% recorded once. Deletions cut 3 bases from V and 0 bases from J, with 9 bases between. Germline V gives CDR1 KGHSH, CDR2 LQKENI. The CDR3 extends over 15 amino acids. The V and J genes are TRBV18 and TRBJ2-1; D ambiguous. The sample was peripheral blood. The receptor comes from a woman aged 80 or over with acute or convalescent COVID-19. The CDR3 is CASSPGVSSYNEQFF. CDR3 sequence (DNA): TGTGCCAGCTCACCTGGTGTTAGCTCCTACAATGAGCAGTTCTTC.